This T cell receptor (beta chain) was observed in a study of shared clonotypes between healthy human individuals. V shed 2 bases and J shed 15 bases, with 15 bases lying between them. This CDR3 has 12 amino acids. The germline V gene encodes CDR1 SGHNT and CDR2 YYREEE (reference sequence). Assay: immunoSEQ multiplex PCR; the TCRdb copy retains only in-frame clones and omits some. The sample lists fewer than 1.6 million clones; 98% were seen once. The V call is TRBV5-4, the J call TRBJ2-4, with TRBD1 as a possible D gene (6 bases). Sequencing input: naive CD4+ T cells sorted from blood. As to subset: CD45RA+ positively selected. This TCR was recovered from a man aged 30 to 45 in good health. The DNA for the CDR3 is TGTGCCAGCAGCTTCAAACAGGGTGTCCCGTACTTC. This encodes CASSFKQGVPYF.